This T cell receptor (beta chain) was obtained from a study of regulatory T cells in long-lasting Graves disease (dated by TCRdb to about 2021). Broadly, across the study: Antithyroid drugs had been taken for less than 3 months by newly diagnosed Graves' disease patients. A total of roughly 33 samples were covered by TCR sequencing, comprising roughly 13 persistent and roughly 20 newly diagnosed Graves' disease patients. Peripheral blood TCR sequencing and RNA sequencing compared persistent Graves' disease patients with newly diagnosed Graves' disease patients. The study was registered as a clinical trial and conducted in China. Study-wide findings and limitations: Sequencing and analysis were limited to the TCR beta chain. Compared with newly diagnosed patients, patients with persistent Graves' disease had lower TCR Shannon entropy and fewer highly expanded clones, which suggests clonal expansion. Because the primary lesion, thyroid tissue, could not be accessed, the study looked at peripheral blood alone. The authors acknowledged the small sample size as a limitation that may reduce accuracy. Patients with persistent disease shared more public clonotypes (around 3,000) than newly diagnosed patients did (approximately 990).

This clonotype appeared many times. Its antigen has not been determined. No much larger clone is present one base from it, and per-base qualities are unavailable. What this sample's time point label stands for: newly diagnosed GD, antithyroid drugs for less than 3 months. RNA was extracted from PBMCs in TRIzol for both TCR sequencing and RNA sequencing. The diagnosis of Graves' disease was made according to American Thyroid Association guidelines. Recruitment of patients was carried out at an endocrinology department in Xi'an, China. From each patient, around 8.3 milliliters of peripheral blood was collected into an EDTA anticoagulant tube. Ficoll Paque Plus density gradient separation was used to isolate PBMCs, and no further T cell sorting was performed. An Agilent 2100 Bioanalyzer and agarose gel were used to assess RNA quality, and a NanoDrop 2000 was used to measure RNA concentration. The protocol used for the library was multiplex PCR. TCRdb records Illumina HiSeq 4000 as the sequencer. TCR beta libraries were built with iRepertoire HTBI primers and Arm-PCR amplification of CDR3 regions. PCR products were gel purified before sequencing. As for how the authors treated the data: Gene usage analysis of CDR3 amino acid clonotypes relied on the 60 to 65 TRBV and over 13 TRBJ segments identified across samples. COPE and FqMerger were used to merge filtered high-quality paired reads into contigs. BLAST was used to align contigs to IMGT TRBV, TRBD and TRBJ reference genes, with CDR3 defined following IMGT. Any clonotype with a frequency above 0.1% was classified as a highly expanded clone. Repertoire diversity was measured by Shannon entropy, and V-J evenness by the Gini coefficient. A clonotype found in more than one individual was treated as public. The raw public reads went through TCRdb reprocessing: fastp at Q25, MiXCR clone calling, in-frame beta chains kept. Rows are combined by CDR3 protein, so each entry shows the most common genes and DNA. V and J calls and clone size were set by TCRdb, not the authors. The sample table records a few hundred thousand distinct CDR3 sequences; 12% to 15% of these occur just once. The biggest ten clones account for approximately 15% of the sample.

These data were also filed under a second study, of T cells in Graves' hyperthyroidism and ophthalmopathy. From that second study: A patient counted as having stable Graves' hyperthyroidism if no progression to ophthalmopathy occurred over 18 months of follow-up. Hyperthyroidism patients were aged 18 to 65 years and newly diagnosed, with disease duration of less than 2 months. Patients with uncontrolled infections, other autoimmune diseases, pregnancy or lactation were excluded. Diagnoses were based on clinical symptoms, serum thyroxine and TRAb, thyroid ultrasound and orbital computed tomography. For the first round of RT-PCR on the TCR CDR3, the HTBI primer set was used together with the Qiagen OneStep RT-PCR kit. Most expanded thyroid clonotypes (frequency above 0.001) were also detected in blood, a finding suggesting that blood repertoires may reflect thyroid immune responses. A model built on a 13 V-J signature distinguished ophthalmopathy from stable hyperthyroidism, reaching over 85% sensitivity and around 81% specificity in cross-validation and 80%/75% in testing. In validation, progression to ophthalmopathy was predicted by the model with approximately 67% sensitivity and 72% to 85% specificity, a median of around 5.9 months before onset. To identify TCR V-J signatures that set the groups apart, the researchers used a discovery cohort of 100 or so patients, made up of 40 to 45 with Graves' ophthalmopathy and around 58 with stable Graves' hyperthyroidism. Prospective prediction of ophthalmopathy was tested in an independent validation cohort consisting of some 19 hyperthyroidism patients and 15 to 17 patients who later progressed to ophthalmopathy. The 95 to 100 discovery patients were randomly divided into training and test sets at a 7:3 ratio. In addition, the study compared T-cell repertoires in thyroid tissue and in blood from 6 or 7 Graves' hyperthyroidism patients. After sampling, hyperthyroidism patients received methimazole starting at 30 mg daily, and ophthalmopathy patients received high-dose intravenous methylprednisolone. A second multiplex PCR round built the libraries, followed by size selection and purification. Paired-end sequencing of the libraries was performed with 100 bp reads on an Illumina HiSeq2000. SOAPnuke was used to process the raw data, throwing out any read that contained adapters or uncalled bases, had a mean Phred below 15, or lacked an exact constant-primer or identifier match. COPE v1.2.5 was used to merge high-quality paired reads, and clonotypes were defined as unique nucleotide sequences. MiTCR v1.1 was used to align clonotypes to the IMGT TRBV, TRBD and TRBJ reference segments. Analysis was restricted to V-J combinations with a frequency above 0.0001, which covered just over 98% of repertoires. The TCS score was defined as F50 (clonal expansion) divided by E x V (chaos), with BLOSUM62-based TCRdist calculated between CDR3 peptides within each V-J. Welch's t-statistics and random forest reduced around 520 V-J features to 10 to 15, which were used in a naive Bayes classifier (R e1071). No statistical method was used to set the sample size in advance, and investigators knew the group allocation. According to the paper, TCR Vbeta CDR3 sequencing was carried out on over 130 peripheral blood samples, which came from 40 to 45 ophthalmopathy, around 74 hyperthyroidism and approximately 17 progressor patients.

The material sequenced was peripheral blood mononuclear cells (PBMCs), taken at new diagnosis, from a patient treated with antithyroid drugs. The origin of this receptor is a woman aged 45-60 years with Graves disease. Donor details come from another sample of the same person, matched by shared clones.

The nucleotide sequence is given as TGTGCCAGCAGCGGGGGACAGATCTCTGGAAACACCATATATTTT. It translates as CASSGGQISGNTIYF. The chain is assembled from TRBV28 and TRBJ1-3; TRBD1 matches 7 bases in the middle. For this chain, trimming is 6 bases at the V end and 0 bases at the J end, and the number of junction bases without a gene match is 5. The CDR3 starts with the cysteine, ends with the phenylalanine, and has 15 residues. The only DNA kept is the CDR3, 45 bases in frame from the first base. Per the germline V gene, MDHEN is the CDR1 and SYDVKM is the CDR2.